These T cell receptor beta chains were read from a single sample in a study of T cell responses to AZD1222 COVID-19 vaccine. TCRdb's copy holds only in-frame clones and misses some; the assay was immunoSEQ multiplex PCR. Of approximately 150,000 clones listed, about 91% were seen once; the top ten hold 2.3%. The starting material was peripheral blood, obtained on day 0 of AZD1222 vaccination. The receptors come from an adult in good health. The CDR3 runs from the conserved cysteine through the conserved F or W.

cdr3_length v_call cdr3_aa
14 TRBV7-2 CASRSGGGRETQYF
17 TRBV28 CASSPLPPDEGSYEQYF
12 TRBV19 CASSGYLNEQFF
14 TRBV19 CASSIRGKNTEAFF
12 TRBV4-2 CASSQGGYEQYF
14 TRBV27 CASSSTGGREKLFF
15 TRBV13 CASTKATSGRHEQYF
15 TRBV7-2 CASSLSVGDNEKLFF
16 TRBV19 CASSDPGLADSYEQYF
17 TRBV5-3 CARSLVPGGKWGTEAFF
11 TRBV3-1/TRBV3-2 CASSHIKGYTF
12 TRBV3-1/TRBV3-2 CASSQGPSPLHF
15 TRBV7-3 CASSLGGGFTYEQYF
15 TRBV3-1/TRBV3-2 CASSQGRHPNTEAFF
13 TRBV4-2 CASSQVDTGELFF
15 TRBV6-2/TRBV6-3 CASSKGQVLNQPQHF
14 TRBV11-2 CATRLSSGQETQYF
11 TRBV10-3 CAIGRANEQFF
14 TRBV30 CAWSLRTENSPLHF
16 TRBV6-5 CASSYADDRGSYEQYF
13 TRBV10-3 CAIRGVQAGELFF
15 TRBV4-2 CASSDWGLTNYGYTF
15 TRBV4-3 CASSRSGQGSAEAFF
14 TRBV6-5 CASIGLLGNQPQHF
13 TRBV28 CASSLLGTGELFF
15 TRBV7-9 CASSSTQFSSYEQYF
13 TRBV6-5 CASSSDRLDGYTF
13 TRBV6-5 CASSYSVGREQYF
14 TRBV5-4 CASSLLGQHYGYTF
11 TRBV2 CASSEGSPLHF
15 TRBV3-1/TRBV3-2 CASSQRSQGNSPLHF
16 TRBV28 CASSAGLAGLPYEQYF
14 TRBV14 CASRGTGGGYEQYF
17 TRBV15 CATSRGRSGTSEDTQYF
14 TRBV5-8 CASSPRGSGNTIYF
14 TRBV5-6 CASTTLEGGYGYTF
14 TRBV7-2 CASSLAGRVNEQFF
14 TRBV6-1 CASSEPEGVETQYF
12 TRBV15 CATSRDSYGYTF